Listed below are T cell receptor beta chains from one sample, sequenced in a study of early stage breast cancer tumors. This table comes from immunoSEQ multiplex PCR, and its TCRdb copy is limited to in-frame clones, with some not included. The sample carries more than 65,000 clones, around 80% recorded once. The sequenced sample was blood. These receptors were collected from a person aged 40-50 years with breast cancer. The CDR3 runs from the conserved cysteine through the conserved F or W. The D gene is left open where the match is weak. Clone size appears in some rows only: once, few, many, or a class for an expanded clone.

v_call	clone_size	j_call	d_call	cdr3_aa	cdr3_nt
TRBV5-1	-	TRBJ2-5	-	CASSFSTAYQETQYF	TGCGCCAGCAGCTTTTCAACCGCGTACCAAGAGACCCAGTACTTC
TRBV6-4	-	TRBJ2-1	-	CASSDSSRDLDEQFF	TGTGCCAGCAGTGACTCGTCTAGGGATCTGGATGAGCAGTTCTTC
TRBV27	-	TRBJ2-5	-	CASRPRIIADTYQETQYF	TGTGCCAGCAGACCACGGATTATAGCGGATACGTACCAAGAGACCCAGTACTTC
TRBV7-6	-	TRBJ2-1	-	CASSTDHYNEQFF	TGTGCCAGCAGCACGGACCATTACAATGAGCAGTTCTTC
TRBV4-1	few	TRBJ2-7	TRBD2	CASSPGLAGGQEYF	TGCGCCAGCAGCCCGGGACTAGCGGGAGGGCAAGAGTACTTC
TRBV18	-	TRBJ2-5	-	CASSAGVQETQYF	TGTGCCAGTTCCGCAGGAGTCCAAGAGACCCAGTACTTC
TRBV11-2	few	TRBJ1-2	TRBD1	CASSLGQGAGYGYTF	TGTGCCAGCAGCCTAGGACAGGGGGCGGGCTATGGCTACACCTTC
TRBV13	-	TRBJ2-7	-	CASSLGLVEQYF	TGTGCCAGCAGCTTAGGGCTAGTCGAGCAGTACTTC
TRBV7-2	-	TRBJ2-7	-	CASRTTGVGEQYF	TGTGCCAGCAGAACGACAGGCGTGGGGGAGCAGTACTTC
TRBV27	-	TRBJ2-3	TRBD2	CASSLLAGQGDTQYF	TGTGCCAGCAGTCTACTAGCGGGGCAGGGGGATACGCAGTATTTT
TRBV9	once	TRBJ2-3	-	CASSSRAGGSDTQYF	TGTGCCAGCAGCTCGAGGGCAGGGGGGTCAGATACGCAGTATTTT
TRBV7-2	-	TRBJ2-4	-	CASTQPGQNIQYF	TGTGCCAGCACCCAACCGGGTCAAAACATTCAGTACTTC